This is a list of T cell receptor beta chains from one sample in a study of T cells in localized non-small cell lung cancer. Sequencing used immunoSEQ multiplex PCR; TCRdb keeps in-frame clones, though not all of them. The data hold about 82,000 clones, with roughly 75% observed a single time. This specimen consisted of PBMCs, obtained before any cancer treatment. Receptors were obtained from a man between 40 and 75 years old with stage II squamous cell lung carcinoma. CDR3s include the opening cysteine and the closing phenylalanine or tryptophan. Each record gives: CDR3 DNA, CDR3 protein, V gene, clone size, J gene, D gene. D genes are given only for firm matches. Only part of the rows carry a size: once, few, many, or a class if the clone is expanded.

cdr3_nt: TGTGCCAGCAGCTTAGTGGCAGGGGCCTACAATGAGCAGTTCTTC
cdr3_aa: CASSLVAGAYNEQFF
v_call: TRBV7-2
clone_size: NA
j_call: TRBJ2-1
d_call: NA

cdr3_nt: TGTGCCAGCTCCCCGGGGACAAACTACACCTTC
cdr3_aa: CASSPGTNYTF
v_call: TRBV18
clone_size: NA
j_call: TRBJ1-2
d_call: NA

cdr3_nt: TGTGCCAGCAGTTCCGGGACTAGCGGTTCCGAGCAGTACTTC
cdr3_aa: CASSSGTSGSEQYF
v_call: TRBV6-5
clone_size: NA
j_call: TRBJ2-7
d_call: TRBD2

cdr3_nt: TGTGCCAGCAGCGAGGCGGTTGAAGCTTTCTTT
cdr3_aa: CASSEAVEAFF
v_call: TRBV2
clone_size: NA
j_call: TRBJ1-1
d_call: NA

cdr3_nt: TGCGCCAGCCGACCTGGGGGGGGCGATGAGCAGTTCTTC
cdr3_aa: CASRPGGGDEQFF
v_call: TRBV5-1
clone_size: NA
j_call: TRBJ2-1
d_call: NA

cdr3_nt: TGTGCCAGCAGCATACAGGGGGCGCGTACTGAAGCTTTCTTT
cdr3_aa: CASSIQGARTEAFF
v_call: TRBV7-9
clone_size: NA
j_call: TRBJ1-1
d_call: TRBD1

cdr3_nt: TGTGCCAGCAGTGGCAACAGGGTGGTCACTGAAGCTTTCTTT
cdr3_aa: CASSGNRVVTEAFF
v_call: TRBV6-5
clone_size: NA
j_call: TRBJ1-1
d_call: NA

cdr3_nt: TGTGCCAGCAGCTTCTACCCTGGTGAAGCTTTCTTT
cdr3_aa: CASSFYPGEAFF
v_call: TRBV5-6
clone_size: once
j_call: TRBJ1-1
d_call: NA

cdr3_nt: TGTGCCAGCAGTAGAGAGTACGAGCAGTACTTC
cdr3_aa: CASSREYEQYF
v_call: TRBV5-6
clone_size: once
j_call: TRBJ2-7
d_call: NA

cdr3_nt: TGCGCCAGCAGCCCCGGGACAGGTGCCTCCTACGAGCAGTACTTC
cdr3_aa: CASSPGTGASYEQYF
v_call: TRBV4-3
clone_size: NA
j_call: TRBJ2-7
d_call: TRBD1

cdr3_nt: TGTGCCAGTAAACGAGGGAGCATGAACACTGAAGCTTTCTTT
cdr3_aa: CASKRGSMNTEAFF
v_call: TRBV19
clone_size: NA
j_call: TRBJ1-1
d_call: NA

cdr3_nt: TGTGCCAGCAGCTTGTGGCAGGCCGCTGGAAACACCATATATTTT
cdr3_aa: CASSLWQAAGNTIYF
v_call: TRBV5-6
clone_size: NA
j_call: TRBJ1-3
d_call: NA

cdr3_nt: TGTGCCAGCAGCTTAGCGGGACCCCTTCAGTTCTTC
cdr3_aa: CASSLAGPLQFF
v_call: TRBV7-2
clone_size: NA
j_call: TRBJ2-1
d_call: NA

cdr3_nt: TGTGCCAGCAGCGTCGGGACTCTTAAAGAGACCCAGTACTTC
cdr3_aa: CASSVGTLKETQYF
v_call: TRBV9
clone_size: NA
j_call: TRBJ2-5
d_call: NA

cdr3_nt: TGCGCCAGTAGAGACTCGCAAGAGACCCAGTACTTC
cdr3_aa: CASRDSQETQYF
v_call: TRBV5-1
clone_size: NA
j_call: TRBJ2-5
d_call: NA

cdr3_nt: TGTGCCAGCAGTGATAGGGGATTATATAGCAATCAGCCCCAGCATTTT
cdr3_aa: CASSDRGLYSNQPQHF
v_call: TRBV2
clone_size: NA
j_call: TRBJ1-5
d_call: NA

cdr3_nt: TGTGCCAGCTCAGCAGGGGGAGGAGAGACCCAGTACTTC
cdr3_aa: CASSAGGGETQYF
v_call: TRBV18
clone_size: NA
j_call: TRBJ2-5
d_call: NA

cdr3_nt: TGTGCCAGCAGCCCGCCGGGACTTTCACCGAATGAGCAGTTCTTC
cdr3_aa: CASSPPGLSPNEQFF
v_call: TRBV6-6
clone_size: NA
j_call: TRBJ2-1
d_call: NA

cdr3_nt: TGTGCCAGCTCACCACCTGGGACAGGGACCTACGAGCAGTACTTC
cdr3_aa: CASSPPGTGTYEQYF
v_call: TRBV18
clone_size: NA
j_call: TRBJ2-7
d_call: TRBD1

cdr3_nt: TGTGCCAGCAGCTTGGCAGGGCAGTCCCACTACGAGCAGTACTTC
cdr3_aa: CASSLAGQSHYEQYF
v_call: TRBV7-2
clone_size: NA
j_call: TRBJ2-7
d_call: NA

cdr3_nt: TGTGCCAGCAGCGGAACGACCGGGCCTAGGGGGACCCAGTACTTC
cdr3_aa: CASSGTTGPRGTQYF
v_call: TRBV5-4
clone_size: NA
j_call: TRBJ2-5
d_call: NA

cdr3_nt: TGCAGCGTATCGACAGGGGGATTTGGCGAGCAGTACTTC
cdr3_aa: CSVSTGGFGEQYF
v_call: TRBV29-1
clone_size: medium-sized
j_call: TRBJ2-7
d_call: TRBD1

cdr3_nt: TGCGCCAGCAGCTTGGTAGGACAGGCCAACGAGCAGTACTTC
cdr3_aa: CASSLVGQANEQYF
v_call: TRBV5-1
clone_size: NA
j_call: TRBJ2-7
d_call: TRBD1

cdr3_nt: TGTGCCAGCAGCCTGGACAGGGGGCGTTATGGCTACACCTTC
cdr3_aa: CASSLDRGRYGYTF
v_call: TRBV6-5
clone_size: once
j_call: TRBJ1-2
d_call: TRBD1

cdr3_nt: TGTGCCAGCAGGGGACAGAAAGAGACCCAGTACTTC
cdr3_aa: CASRGQKETQYF
v_call: TRBV2
clone_size: NA
j_call: TRBJ2-5
d_call: TRBD1